This entry describes one T cell receptor (beta chain). Antigen unknown. This sample stems from a study of shared clonotypes between healthy human individuals. The overall study: The study drew on a couple of women and a few men aged 18 to 49 as donors. Researchers assigned three CD4 naive, three CD4 memory, two CD8 naive and one CD8 memory plate to each donor.

This CDR3 comprises 12 residues. In germline, CDR1 is MNHEY, CDR2 SMNVEV (reference sequence). Trimming left V 5 bases short and J 5 bases short, with 10 bases between. As defined, naive CD8 cells were CD45RO-negative and positively selected for CCR7, with terminally differentiated effector memory CD45RA+ cells excluded. The sorted-subset replicate PCRs were given 150 to 250 ng DNA, which is about 30,000 T cell genomes. Assay: immunoSEQ multiplex PCR; the TCRdb copy retains only in-frame clones and omits some. This sample has about 2,200,000 clones, with under 95% found just once. Study outcomes and limitations: Generally, estimated richness proved larger in naive subsets than it did in memory subsets.

This clonotype originated in a young man in good health. Some clones in this sample may be carry-over from other donors' samples. The rearrangement links TRBV27 to TRBJ2-7; D is unresolved. Material for sequencing was naive CD8+ T cells from PBMCs. The CDR3 DNA is TGTGCCAGCAGTAGCCGACTGGACGAGCAGTACTTC. It encodes CASSSRLDEQYF.